The text below deals with one TCR beta chain. The sample originates from a study of human T cells and chemical hapten exposure. Study in general: Across the whole study, which lasted around 25 weeks, patients were given diphenylcyclopropenone on the scalp once a week. Small pooled library volume differences mainly caused per-sample TCR yield variation.

This CDR3 is built from 17 residues. With 4 bases removed from V and 2 bases from J, the gap between germline ends came to 18 bases. CDR1 LGHDT and CDR2 YNNKEL come from the germline V gene (reference sequence). Each CDR3 protein is one row after TCRdb ran MiXCR on the RACE reads. Found here are fewer than 85,000 distinct CDR3 sequences, 11% of them singletons; the top ten hold 1.6%. Time point specified: patch test 2, 6 weeks after DPC sensitization. Treatment in this sample: therapeutic diphenylcyclopropenone sensitization with weekly scalp DPC. The source was whole blood, collected in connection with sensitization to the hapten diphenylcyclopropenone (DPC). The TCR sequence derives from a man younger than 30 with alopecia areata. Some clones in this sample may be carry-over from other donors' samples. This chain uses TRBV3-1 with TRBJ1-5, with D unclear. In nucleotides, the CDR3 is TGTGCCAGCAGCCCTAACTCGGGTGGCATGGGCAATCAGCCCCAGCATTTT. Translated: CASSPNSGGMGNQPQHF.